The 26 T cell receptor beta chains presented below share a single source sample, sequenced in a study of read filtering for tumor transcriptome and immune sequencing. Molecular barcoded adaptors covering alpha/delta and beta/gamma chains were used on roughly 370 ng RNA. TCRdb called the reads again in MiXCR, with one record for every CDR3 protein. Seen here are 100,000 to 150,000 distinct CDR3 sequences, about 12% observed once, and the top ten hold 7.5% to 9.5%. The sample taken for sequencing was a population of CD138-negative cells sorted from bone marrow. The receptors here all came from a donor at least 40 years old with multiple myeloma.

On this clonotype: A much larger clone is a single base away; this may be a read error. The CDR3 carries no conserved terminal phenylalanine or tryptophan, so it likely arises from a read error. The chain has TRBV2 and TRBJ2-5; 9 bases are a match to TRBD1. CDR1 SNHLY and CDR2 FYNNEI come from the germline V gene. This CDR3 region has 13 residues. The J segment lost 5 bases and the V segment lost 7 bases, leaving 5 bases of the junction unmatched. The CDR3 nucleotides read TGTGCCAGCAAATTGGGACAGGGTGAGACCCAGTACCTC. It translates to CASKLGQGETQYL.

This clonotype was counted at least ten times. The chain carries TRBV20-1 and TRBJ1-1; TRBD1 might be the D (5 bases). V lost 5 bases and J 6 bases, leaving 10 bases between the germline ends. Germline lookup yields CDR1 DFQATT and CDR2 SNEGSKA (reference sequence). The CDR3 spans 11 residues. The CDR3 is CSAGRQSEAFF. The DNA for the CDR3 is TGCAGTGCTGGGAGACAGTCTGAAGCTTTCTTT.

The table lists this clonotype with a few counts. This rearrangement joins TRBV7-9 to TRBJ1-1; 7 nucleotides align to TRBD1. CDR3 length: 18 amino acids. CDR1 and CDR2 from the germline V gene are SEHNR and FQNEAQ (reference sequence). Trimming cost V 1 base and J 3 bases; bases outside gene matches: 14. The CDR3, as DNA: TGTGCCAGCAGCTTAGGGGGGCGCACAGGGGTGAGATACACTGAAGCTTTCTTT. Translating it yields CASSLGGRTGVRYTEAFF.

There are many counts of this clonotype. The chain uses TRBV28 and TRBJ1-5, with D perhaps TRBD1 (5 bases). Germline assignment: CDR1 MDHEN and CDR2 SYDVKM. V was clipped by 5 bases and J by 2 bases, with 13 bases between them. The CDR3 spans 15 residues. CDR3 protein: CASSARWGGNQPQHF. The CDR3 DNA follows: TGTGCCAGCAGTGCCCGGTGGGGCGGCAATCAGCCCCAGCATTTT.

This clonotype has ten or more counts. V is TRBV20-1 and J is TRBJ2-1; D unresolved. This CDR3 region has 11 residues. CDR1 and CDR2 from the germline V gene are DFQATT and SNEGSKA (reference sequence). The V end was cut by 0 bases, the J end by 9 bases, with 6 bases between. CDR3 sequence reads: CSARDDPEQFF. The CDR3 DNA reads as TGCAGTGCTAGAGACGATCCTGAGCAGTTCTTC.

There are many counts of this clonotype. The chain couples TRBV28 to TRBJ2-1; 11 nucleotides agree with TRBD2. J was trimmed by 4 bases and V by 7 bases; bases with no gene match: 9. CDR1 and CDR2 (germline): MDHEN, SYDVKM. The CDR3 is 16 amino acids. The CDR3 protein is CASTPRLAGNYNEQFF. The CDR3 coding sequence is TGTGCCAGCACCCCGAGACTAGCGGGGAATTACAATGAGCAGTTCTTC. Full variable domain (missing parts from reference TRBV28 and TRBJ2-1): DVKVTQSSRYLVKRTGEKVFLECVQDMDHENMFWYRQDPGLGLRLIYFSYDVKMKEKGDIPEGYSVSREKKERFSLILESASTNQTSMYLCASTPRLAGNYNEQFFGPGTRLTVL.

This clonotype has just a few counts. The chain couples TRBV4-2 to TRBJ1-5; a weak D match, TRBD1 (5 bases). The CDR3 loop spans 14 amino acids. The germline V gene encodes CDR1 LGHNA and CDR2 YNFKEQ. The V end was cut by 0 bases, the J end by 7 bases, with 10 bases between. Here the CDR3 DNA reads TGTGCCAGCAGCCAAGACCGGGACTCGCAGCCCCAGCATTTT. This gives the protein CASSQDRDSQPQHF.

Many counts were recorded for this clonotype. The gene calls are TRBV29-1 and TRBJ2-7; D assignment may be TRBD1 or TRBD2 (5 bases each). The germline V gene has CDR1 SQVTM and CDR2 ANQGSEA. CDR3 length: 14 residues. Trimming left V 4 bases short and J 2 bases short, with 15 bases between. The CDR3 sequence: CSVGSGRMTYEQYF. The CDR3, as DNA: TGCAGCGTTGGTTCGGGACGGATGACCTACGAGCAGTACTTC.

This clonotype was picked up many times. The chain employs TRBV6-5 and TRBJ2-7; 8 bases are a match to TRBD1. This CDR3 spans 17 amino acids. V lost 2 bases and J lost 3; bases outside the gene matches: 12. CDR1 is MNHEY, CDR2 SVGAGI, per germline. For the CDR3, the DNA is TGTGCCAGCAGTTACCGACCACCCAGGACAGGGTTCTACGAGCAGTACTTC. This encodes CASSYRPPRTGFYEQYF.

This clonotype occurred many times. This chain connects TRBV4-2 to TRBJ2-5, with D possibly being TRBD1 (5 bases). The CDR3 is 15 amino acids. Germline CDR1 LGHNA, CDR2 YNFKEQ. Trimming removed 4 bases at V and 2 bases at J, with 14 bases between. CDR3 nucleotides: TGTGCCAGCAGCCCCGCCCAGGGATATCAAGAGACCCAGTACTTC. It translates to CASSPAQGYQETQYF.

Comments on this clonotype: Compared with germline, one end of the junction differs, possibly owing to a read error. The rearrangement joins TRBV18 to TRBJ2-2; either TRBD1 or TRBD2 may fit D (7 bases each). CDR1 is KGHSH, CDR2 LQKENI, per germline. This CDR3 is built from 15 residues. In nucleotides, the CDR3 is TGTGCCAGCTCACCGGACAGGTCCAACACCGGGGGGCTGATTTTT. It is translated as CASSPDRSNTGGLIF. The full variable domain, with the rest looked up from reference TRBV18 and TRBJ2-2, is NAGVMQNPRHLVRRRGQEARLRCSPMKGHSHVYWYRQLPEEGLKFMVYLQKENIIDESGMPKERFSAEFPKEGPSILRIQQVVRGDSAAYFCASSPDRSNTGGLIFGEGSRLTVL.

Ten or more counts support this clonotype. The chain links TRBV2 to TRBJ1-5; weak D call: TRBD1 (6 bases). The CDR3 runs to 16 residues. Trimming shortened V by 5 bases and J by 2 bases, and 16 bases separated the two germline ends. The V gene's germline CDR1 is SNHLY and CDR2 FYNNEI. CDR3 DNA: TGTGCCAGCAGTCCTCCCCAGTGGACAGGCAATCAGCCCCAGCATTTT. Translation: CASSPPQWTGNQPQHF.

This clonotype was detected ten times or more. The chain uses TRBV18 and TRBJ2-1; no definite D call. The CDR3 is made up of 16 amino acids. The germline V and J ends were trimmed by 0 bases and 7 bases, with 16 bases remaining between them. Germline CDR1 KGHSH, CDR2 LQKENI. This CDR3 reads CASSPPGSMARNEQFF. As DNA, the CDR3 is TGTGCCAGCTCACCACCTGGATCGATGGCGCGGAATGAGCAGTTCTTC.

This clonotype has at least ten counts. The chain has TRBV12-5 and TRBJ2-1, with 9 bases matching TRBD1. Germline V gene data show CDR1 as LGHNT and CDR2 as FRNRAP. This CDR3 has 15 residues. J was trimmed by 6 bases and V by 6 bases; bases with no gene match: 9. The CDR3 reads CASGSGQGQINEQFF. DNA for the CDR3: TGTGCTAGTGGCTCGGGACAGGGACAAATCAATGAGCAGTTCTTC. The whole variable domain, remainder taken from reference TRBV12-5 and TRBJ2-1, is DARVTQTPRHKVTEMGQEVTMRCQPILGHNTVFWYRQTMMQGLELLAYFRNRAPLDDSGMPKDRFSAEMPDATLATLKIQPSEPRDSAVYFCASGSGQGQINEQFFGPGTRLTVL.

The chain combines TRBV7-9 with TRBJ2-7, with a tentative D call TRBD2 (6 bases). The V gene lost 3 bases and the J gene lost 5 bases, with 14 bases spanning the gap. CDR3 size: 14 residues. Per germline, CDR1 SEHNR and CDR2 FQNEAQ (reference sequence). The CDR3 loop reads CASSFGVGGNEQYF. The CDR3 nucleotides are TGTGCCAGCAGCTTTGGGGTCGGAGGGAACGAGCAGTACTTC.

As concerns this clonotype: Being one base from a much bigger clone, this may be a read error. This chain connects TRBV25-1 to TRBJ2-1, with 8 nucleotides matching TRBD2. The CDR3 spans 16 residues. Germline V gene lookup returns CDR1 MGHDK and CDR2 SYGVNS. The chain's CDR3 is CASSEFGSGIYKEQFF. CDR3 bases: TGTGCCAGCAGTGAATTTGGTAGCGGGATATACAAGGAGCAGTTCTTC.

This clonotype was observed at least ten times. This chain links TRBV20-1 with TRBJ1-2, with a weak D call TRBD1 (6 bases). Trimming left V 6 bases short and J 4 bases short, with 21 bases between. The CDR3 sequence is 15 residues long. CDR1 is DFQATT and CDR2 is SNEGSKA in the germline V gene (reference sequence). The CDR3 spells CSAAASTGRGYGYTF. Here the CDR3 DNA reads TGCAGTGCCGCCGCGTCGACAGGTCGCGGCTATGGCTACACCTTC.

This clonotype was observed a handful of times. At one of its ends the junction is not consistent with the germline gene, which may arise from a read error. The chain couples TRBV29-1 to TRBJ1-5; D may be TRBD1 (5 bases). The CDR3 has 13 amino acids. CDR1 and CDR2 (germline): SQVTM, ANQGSEA. The CDR3 spells CSAQVGGNQPQHF. The CDR3, as DNA: TGCAGTGCTCAGGTGGGGGGGAATCAGCCCCAGCATTTC.

This clonotype appeared many times. This chain connects TRBV6-2 or TRBV6-3 to TRBJ1-1; D is ambiguous. The CDR3 contains 13 residues. The germline CDR1 and CDR2 sequences are MNHEY and SVGEGT. Between the trimmed V and J ends, which lost 7 bases and 2 bases, there was a span of 11 bases. The CDR3 spells CASKQRANTEAFF. CDR3 nucleotide sequence: TGTGCCAGCAAACAAAGGGCAAACACTGAAGCTTTCTTT.

This clonotype occurred many times. The V call is TRBV7-9, the J call TRBJ1-1; maybe TRBD1 (6 bases). Germline V CDR1 and CDR2: SEHNR, FQNEAQ (reference sequence). V lost 8 bases and J lost 4, with 14 bases in between. The CDR3 has 13 residues. In nucleotides, the CDR3 is TGTGCCAGCCAGCGGGGGGCGGGCACTGAAGCTTTCTTT. This gives the protein CASQRGAGTEAFF.

In this sample, this clonotype turned up many times. V and J are TRBV6-1 and TRBJ2-1; no firm D call. Germline assignment: CDR1 MNHNS and CDR2 SASEGT. V was clipped by 3 bases and J by 3 bases, with 3 bases between them. The CDR3 runs 12 residues. CDR3 bases: TGTGCCAGCAGTGAGGGCTACAATGAGCAGTTCTTC. This encodes CASSEGYNEQFF.

Concerning this clonotype: Only one base separates this from a far larger clonotype, so it likely reflects a read error. V is TRBV4-1 and J is TRBJ2-1; no definite D call. V was pared by 0 bases and J by 12 bases, with 18 bases between. Per the germline V gene, CDR1 is MGHRA and CDR2 is YSYEKL. The CDR3 runs to 15 residues. DNA of the CDR3: TGCGCCAGCAGCCAAGATCCCCTGGCGTCCGATGGGCAGTTCTTC. Translation gives CASSQDPLASDGQFF.

This clonotype came up a few times. V is TRBV2 and J is TRBJ2-3; 7 bases agree with TRBD2. Looked up from germline, CDR1 is SNHLY and CDR2 is FYNNEI. With 2 bases clipped from V and 6 bases from J, the junction kept 14 bases outside the gene matches. This CDR3 region has 17 residues. The CDR3 spells CASSELLGLAAWDTQYF. The DNA of the CDR3 is TGTGCCAGCAGTGAATTATTGGGGCTAGCGGCGTGGGATACGCAGTATTTT.

This clonotype was observed at least ten times. V is TRBV3-1 and J is TRBJ2-5; possible D gene TRBD2, 6 bases. Per germline, CDR1 LGHDT and CDR2 YNNKEL (reference sequence). The CDR3 covers 15 residues. V lost 0 bases and J lost 3, with 11 bases in between. Here the CDR3 DNA reads TGTGCCAGCAGCCAAGATTACCAGCGGGAAGAGACCCAGTACTTC. Translated: CASSQDYQREETQYF.

As regards this clonotype: A single base separates this from a much larger clone, so it may be a read error. V and J are TRBV6-5 and TRBJ2-2; TRBD2 matches 8 bases. CDR1 and CDR2 (germline): MNHEY, SVGAGI. This CDR3 has 20 amino acids. J was trimmed by 9 bases and V by 2 bases; bases with no gene match: 23. The CDR3 DNA reads TGTGCCAGCAGTTACCTAGCGGGTCAAGTGGGGTTGGTGAGTCGCCGGGAGCTGTTTTTT. Its protein is CASSYLAGQVGLVSRRELFF.

The genes are TRBV21-1 and TRBJ1-5. TRBV21-1 represents a pseudogene. The CDR3 spans 18 residues. CDR3 coding DNA: TGTGCCAGCAGCAAAGACGCGTTTGAGGGAACTGGGTTTCAGCCCCAGCATTTT. Translation: CASSKDAFEGTGFQPQHF.